Below, 7 T cell receptor beta chains from the same sample are listed, as sequenced in a study of T cell responses to AZD1222 COVID-19 vaccine. Using immunoSEQ multiplex PCR, the repertoire was profiled, and TCRdb retains in-frame clones only, with some absent. The sample has over 140,000 clones, and its top ten clones hold 2% to 2.5%. The sequenced sample was peripheral blood. These receptors were taken from an adult in good health.

V and J are TRBV28 and TRBJ2-1; a possible D gene is TRBD2 (5 bases). The length of the CDR3 is 11 residues. Between the trimmed V and J ends, which lost 11 bases and 4 bases, there was a span of 9 bases. Germline lookup yields CDR1 MDHEN and CDR2 SYDVKM. CDR3 protein: CAAEEYNEQFF. The DNA for the CDR3 is TGTGCCGCGGAGGAATACAATGAGCAGTTCTTC.

This sequence joins TRBV5-6 and TRBJ2-7; TRBD1 agrees at 8 bases. CDR1 is SGHDT, CDR2 YYEEEE, per germline. Trimming removed 5 bases from V and 0 bases from J; junction bases left unmatched: 4. The length of the CDR3 is 14 residues. For the CDR3, the DNA is TGTGCCAGCAGTTGGGACAGGCGCTCCTACGAGCAGTACTTC. This translates into CASSWDRRSYEQYF.

V is TRBV19 and J is TRBJ1-5; 7 nucleotides agree with TRBD1. The CDR3 runs to 14 residues. Germline CDR1 LNHDA, CDR2 SQIVND (reference sequence). V lost 7 bases and J lost 6; bases outside the gene matches: 9. Here the CDR3 reads CASTQGGGGQPQHF. In DNA form, the CDR3 reads TGTGCCAGTACCCAGGGGGGGGGCGGTCAGCCCCAGCATTTT.

The CDR3 DNA reads as TGTGCCAGCAGCTTAAGTAACGCCTGGGGCTACACCTTC. It yields the protein CASSLSNAWGYTF. The chain recombines TRBV5-6 with TRBJ1-2; D not resolved. CDR1 is SGHDT and CDR2 is YYEEEE in the germline V gene. This CDR3 is built from 13 residues. V lost 2 bases, J lost 8 bases, and 13 bases lay in between.

The chain recombines TRBV3-1 (or the pseudogene TRBV3-2) with TRBJ2-7; D gene unclear. The V and J ends lost 0 bases and 2 bases respectively, with 8 bases between them. This CDR3 comprises 14 residues. The germline gives CDR1 LGHDT, CDR2 YNNKEL (reference sequence). The CDR3 region has the DNA TGTGCCAGCAGCCAAGATCTGGGTGCCTACGAGCAGTACTTC. Translation: CASSQDLGAYEQYF.

This sequence joins TRBV7-9 and TRBJ2-2, with TRBD2 matching over 13 bases. Germline values: CDR1 SEHNR, CDR2 FQNEAQ (reference sequence). The CDR3 sequence is 19 residues long. J was trimmed by 0 bases and V by 5 bases; bases with no gene match: 9. CDR3 bases: TGTGCCAGCAGCCGTTTTAGCGGACTAGCGGGGGCGAACACCGGGGAGCTGTTTTTT. Protein sequence: CASSRFSGLAGANTGELFF.

The chain joins TRBV3-1 (or the pseudogene TRBV3-2) to TRBJ2-5; the D gene could be TRBD1 or TRBD2 (5 bases each). Germline CDR1 reads LGHDT; CDR2 reads YNNKEL (reference sequence). There are 13 residues in the CDR3. The germline V and J ends were trimmed by 4 bases and 5 bases, with 11 bases remaining between them. Written as DNA, the CDR3 is TGTGCCAGCAGCCTGCGGTGGGGGGAGACCCAGTACTTC. Encoded protein: CASSLRWGETQYF.